Sequencing of this TCR beta chain was carried out in a study of blood T cell repertoires in COVID-19. Whole-study context: Material from acute and convalescent COVID-19 was sourced from the United States, Italy and Spain.

This clone was recorded only once. This CDR3 has 16 residues. V was cut by 5 bases and J by 2 bases, with 19 bases left in between. Per the germline V gene, CDR1 is LNHNV and CDR2 is YYDKDF (reference sequence). Participants, 18 to 89 years old, spanned more than 20 US areas. Participant reports of clinical history set cohort assignment. TCRdb's copy holds only in-frame clones and misses some; the assay was immunoSEQ multiplex PCR. The sample contains some 380,000 clones, about 89% of which appear only once. This chain uses TRBV15 with TRBJ2-7, with D possibly TRBD2 on 6 matching bases. Sequencing was carried out using PBMCs or T cells enriched from blood (not recorded which). The TCR sequence derives from a man under 40 who had recovered from COVID-19. The CDR3 DNA is TGTGCCACCAGCGGACTGGCGGGGTCCCTTCCCTACGAGCAGTACTTC. This sequence encodes CATSGLAGSLPYEQYF.